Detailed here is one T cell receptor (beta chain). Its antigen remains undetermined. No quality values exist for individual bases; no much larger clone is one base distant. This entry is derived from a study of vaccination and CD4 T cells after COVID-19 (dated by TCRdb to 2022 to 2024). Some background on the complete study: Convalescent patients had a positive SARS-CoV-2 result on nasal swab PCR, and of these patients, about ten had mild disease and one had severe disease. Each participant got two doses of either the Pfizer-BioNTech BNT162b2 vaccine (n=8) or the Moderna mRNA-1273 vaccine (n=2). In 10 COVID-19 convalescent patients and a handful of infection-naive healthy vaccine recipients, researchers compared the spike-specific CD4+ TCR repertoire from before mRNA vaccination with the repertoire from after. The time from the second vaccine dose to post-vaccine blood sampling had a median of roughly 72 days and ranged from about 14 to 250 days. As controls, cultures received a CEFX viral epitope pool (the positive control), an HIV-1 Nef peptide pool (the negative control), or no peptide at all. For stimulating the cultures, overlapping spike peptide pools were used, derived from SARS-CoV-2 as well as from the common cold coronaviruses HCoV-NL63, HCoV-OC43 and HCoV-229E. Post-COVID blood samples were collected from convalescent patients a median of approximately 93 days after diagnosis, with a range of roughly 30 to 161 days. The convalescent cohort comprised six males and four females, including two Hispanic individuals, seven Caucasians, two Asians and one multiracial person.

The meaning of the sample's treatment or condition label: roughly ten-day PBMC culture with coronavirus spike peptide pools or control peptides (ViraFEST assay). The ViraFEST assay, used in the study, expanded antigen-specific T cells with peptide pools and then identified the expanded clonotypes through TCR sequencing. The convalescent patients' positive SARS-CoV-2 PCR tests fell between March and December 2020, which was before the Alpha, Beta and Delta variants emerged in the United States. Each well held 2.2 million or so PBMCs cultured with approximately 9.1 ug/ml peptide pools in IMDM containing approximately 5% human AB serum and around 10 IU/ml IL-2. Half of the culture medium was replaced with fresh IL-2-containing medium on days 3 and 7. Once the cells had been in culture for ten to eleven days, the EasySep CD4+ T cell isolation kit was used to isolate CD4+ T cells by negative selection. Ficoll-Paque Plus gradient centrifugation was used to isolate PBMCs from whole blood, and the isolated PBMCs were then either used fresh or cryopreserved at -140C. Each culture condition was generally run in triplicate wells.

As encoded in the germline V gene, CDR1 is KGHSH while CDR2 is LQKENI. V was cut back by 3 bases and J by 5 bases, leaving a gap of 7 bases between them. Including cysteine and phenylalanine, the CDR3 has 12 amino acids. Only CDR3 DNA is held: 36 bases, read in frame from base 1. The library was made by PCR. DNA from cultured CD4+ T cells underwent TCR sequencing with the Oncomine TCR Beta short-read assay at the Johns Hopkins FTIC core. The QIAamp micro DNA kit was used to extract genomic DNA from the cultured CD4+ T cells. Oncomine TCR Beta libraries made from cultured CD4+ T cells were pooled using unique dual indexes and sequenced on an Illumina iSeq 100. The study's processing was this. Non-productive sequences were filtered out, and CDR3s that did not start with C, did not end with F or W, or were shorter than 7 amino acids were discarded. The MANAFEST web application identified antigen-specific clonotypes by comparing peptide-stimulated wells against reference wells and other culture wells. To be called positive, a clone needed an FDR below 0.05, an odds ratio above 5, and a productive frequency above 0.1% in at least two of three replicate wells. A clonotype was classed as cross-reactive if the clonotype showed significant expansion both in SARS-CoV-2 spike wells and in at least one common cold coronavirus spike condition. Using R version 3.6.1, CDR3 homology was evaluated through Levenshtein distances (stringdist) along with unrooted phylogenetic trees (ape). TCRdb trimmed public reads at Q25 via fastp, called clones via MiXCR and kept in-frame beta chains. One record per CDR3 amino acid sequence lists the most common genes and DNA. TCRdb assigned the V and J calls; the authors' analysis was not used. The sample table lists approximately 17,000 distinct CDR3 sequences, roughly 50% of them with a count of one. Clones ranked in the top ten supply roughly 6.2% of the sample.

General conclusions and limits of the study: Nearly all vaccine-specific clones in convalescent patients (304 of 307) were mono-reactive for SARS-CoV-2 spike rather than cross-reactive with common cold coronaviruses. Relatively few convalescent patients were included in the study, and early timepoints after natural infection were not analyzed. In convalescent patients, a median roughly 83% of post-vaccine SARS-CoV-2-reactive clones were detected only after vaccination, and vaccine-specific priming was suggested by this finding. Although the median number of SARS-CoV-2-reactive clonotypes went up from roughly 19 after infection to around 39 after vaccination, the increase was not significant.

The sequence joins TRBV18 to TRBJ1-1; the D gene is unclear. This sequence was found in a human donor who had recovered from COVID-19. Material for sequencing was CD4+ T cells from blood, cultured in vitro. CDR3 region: CASSPPETEAFF. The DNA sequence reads TGTGCCAGCTCACCTCCTGAAACTGAAGCTTTCTTT.